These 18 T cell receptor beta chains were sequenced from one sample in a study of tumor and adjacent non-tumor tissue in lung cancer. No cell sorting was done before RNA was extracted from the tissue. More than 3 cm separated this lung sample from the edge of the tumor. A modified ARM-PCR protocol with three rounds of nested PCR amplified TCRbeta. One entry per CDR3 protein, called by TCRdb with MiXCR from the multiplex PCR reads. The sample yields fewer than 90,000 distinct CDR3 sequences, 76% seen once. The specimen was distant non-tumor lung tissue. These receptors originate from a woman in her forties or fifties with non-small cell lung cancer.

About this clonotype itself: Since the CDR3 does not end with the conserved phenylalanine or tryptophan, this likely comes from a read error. The CDR3 DNA follows: TGTACCACCAGTGATAAGGAGCGGGAGATTGGCGAGCAGTACTTA. Translating gives CTTSDKEREIGEQYL. The chain is built from TRBV24-1 and TRBJ2-7, with TRBD2 matching over 8 bases. Germline CDR1 KGHDR, CDR2 SFDVKD. The CDR3 totals 15 residues.

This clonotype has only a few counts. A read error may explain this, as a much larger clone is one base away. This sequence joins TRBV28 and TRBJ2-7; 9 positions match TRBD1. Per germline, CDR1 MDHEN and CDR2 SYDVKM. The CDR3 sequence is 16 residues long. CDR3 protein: CASCLDRDRADYEQYF. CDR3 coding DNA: TGTGCCAGCTGTTTAGACCGGGACAGGGCGGACTACGAGCAGTACTTC.

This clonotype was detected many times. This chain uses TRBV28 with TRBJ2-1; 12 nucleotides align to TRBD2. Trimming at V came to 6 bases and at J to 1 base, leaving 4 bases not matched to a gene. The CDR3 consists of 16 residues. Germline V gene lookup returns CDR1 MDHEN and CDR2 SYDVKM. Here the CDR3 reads CASRATSGSSYNEQFF. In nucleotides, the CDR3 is TGTGCCAGCAGGGCGACTAGCGGGAGTTCCTACAATGAGCAGTTCTTC.

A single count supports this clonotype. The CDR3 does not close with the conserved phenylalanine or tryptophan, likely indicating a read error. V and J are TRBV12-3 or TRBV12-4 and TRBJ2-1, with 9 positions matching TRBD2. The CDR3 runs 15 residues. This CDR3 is CGSVLIAGADNEQFI. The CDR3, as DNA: TGTGGCAGCGTGCTAATAGCGGGGGCGGACAATGAGCAGTTCATC.

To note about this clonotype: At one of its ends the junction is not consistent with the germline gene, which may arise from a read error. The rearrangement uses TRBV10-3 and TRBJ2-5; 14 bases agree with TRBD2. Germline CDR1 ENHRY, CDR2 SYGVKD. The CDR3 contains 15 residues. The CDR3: CGISDWTSGGETQYF. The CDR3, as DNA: TGTGGCATCAGTGATTGGACTAGCGGGGGGGAGACCCAGTACTTC.

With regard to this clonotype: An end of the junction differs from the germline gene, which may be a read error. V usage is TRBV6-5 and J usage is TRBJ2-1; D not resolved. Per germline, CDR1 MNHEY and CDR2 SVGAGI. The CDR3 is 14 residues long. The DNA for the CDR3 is TGTGCCAGCAGTACGTATTCAGATCGGGCCGAGCAGTTCTTT. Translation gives CASSTYSDRAEQFF.

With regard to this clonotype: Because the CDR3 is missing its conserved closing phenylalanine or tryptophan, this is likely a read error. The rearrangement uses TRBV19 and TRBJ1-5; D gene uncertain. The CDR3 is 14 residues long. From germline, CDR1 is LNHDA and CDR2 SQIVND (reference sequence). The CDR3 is CASSTKDSNRPQHS. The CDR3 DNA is TGTGCCAGTAGCACAAAGGATAGCAATCGGCCCCAGCATTCT.

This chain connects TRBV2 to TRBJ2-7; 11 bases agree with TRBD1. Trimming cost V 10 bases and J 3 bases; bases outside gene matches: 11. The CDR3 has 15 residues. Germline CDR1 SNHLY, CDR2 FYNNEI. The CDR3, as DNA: TGTGCCAACAGCTCCGGGACAGGGGGGTTCTACGAGCAGTACTTC. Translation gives CANSSGTGGFYEQYF.

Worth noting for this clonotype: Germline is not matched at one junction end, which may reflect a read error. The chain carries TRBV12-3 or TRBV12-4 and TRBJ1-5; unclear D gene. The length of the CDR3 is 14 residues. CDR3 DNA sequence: TGTGTCAGCAGTTTCCTCGGAAGCGATCAGCCCCAGCATTTT. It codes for CVSSFLGSDQPQHF.

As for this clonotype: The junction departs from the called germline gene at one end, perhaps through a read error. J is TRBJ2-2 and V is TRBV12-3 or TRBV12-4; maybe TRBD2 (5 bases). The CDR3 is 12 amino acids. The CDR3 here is CASSLNTGEPFF. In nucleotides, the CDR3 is TGCGCCAGCAGCCTCAACACCGGGGAGCCGTTTTTT.

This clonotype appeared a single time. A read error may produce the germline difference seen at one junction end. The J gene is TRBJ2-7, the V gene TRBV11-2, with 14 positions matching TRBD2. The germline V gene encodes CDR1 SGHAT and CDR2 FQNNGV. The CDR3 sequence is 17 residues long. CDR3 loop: CASSSRTSGRTLREQYF. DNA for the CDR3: TGTGCCAGCAGCTCCCGGACTAGCGGGAGGACATTGCGGGAGCAGTACTTT.

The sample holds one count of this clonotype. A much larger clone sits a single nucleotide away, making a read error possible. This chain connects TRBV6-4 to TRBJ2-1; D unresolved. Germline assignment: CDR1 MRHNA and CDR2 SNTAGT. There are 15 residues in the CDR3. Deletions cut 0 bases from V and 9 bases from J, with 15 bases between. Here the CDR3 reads CASSDSPEMAGEQFF. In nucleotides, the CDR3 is TGTGCCAGCAGTGACTCGCCAGAGATGGCAGGTGAGCAGTTCTTC.

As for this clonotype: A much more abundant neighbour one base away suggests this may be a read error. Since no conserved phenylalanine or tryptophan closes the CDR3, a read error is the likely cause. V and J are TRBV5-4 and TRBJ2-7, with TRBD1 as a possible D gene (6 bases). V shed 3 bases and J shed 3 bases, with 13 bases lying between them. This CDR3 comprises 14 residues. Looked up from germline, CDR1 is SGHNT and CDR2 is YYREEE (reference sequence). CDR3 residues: CASSSRGLGYEQYL. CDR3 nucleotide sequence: TGTGCCAGCAGCTCCAGGGGATTAGGCTACGAGCAGTACCTC.

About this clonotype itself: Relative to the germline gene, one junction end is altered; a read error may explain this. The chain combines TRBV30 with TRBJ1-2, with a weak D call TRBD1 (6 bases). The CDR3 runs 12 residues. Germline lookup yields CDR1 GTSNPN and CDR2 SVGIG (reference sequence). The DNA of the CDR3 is TGTGCCCGATTGACAGGAATCTATGCCTACACTTTC. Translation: CARLTGIYAYTF. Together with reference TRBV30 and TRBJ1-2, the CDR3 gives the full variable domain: SQTIHQWPATLVQPVGSPLSLECTVEGTSNPNLYWYRQAAGRGLQLLFYSVGIGQISSEVPQNLSASRPQDRQFILSSKKLLLSDSGFYLCARLTGIYAYTFGSGTRLTVV.

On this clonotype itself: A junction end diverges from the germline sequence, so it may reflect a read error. The DNA for the CDR3 is TGTGTCAGCAGCAGGGAGGGAGGCGAGTACGAGCAGCACTTC. Translated, it gives CVSSREGGEYEQHF. V usage is TRBV6-6 and J usage is TRBJ2-7; 7 nucleotides match TRBD2. CDR3 size: 14 residues. Germline CDR1 is MNHNY and CDR2 is SVGAGI (reference sequence).

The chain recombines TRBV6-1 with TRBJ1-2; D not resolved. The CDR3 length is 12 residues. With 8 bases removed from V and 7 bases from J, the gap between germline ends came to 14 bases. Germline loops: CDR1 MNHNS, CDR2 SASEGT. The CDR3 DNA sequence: TGTGCCAGCTTACGGGGAGATGGTGGCTACACCTTC. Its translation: CASLRGDGGYTF.

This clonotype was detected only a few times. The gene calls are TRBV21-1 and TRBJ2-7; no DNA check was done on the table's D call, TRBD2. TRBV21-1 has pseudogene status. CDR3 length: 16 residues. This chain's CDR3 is CASSKESSGGSYEQYF. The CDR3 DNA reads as TGTGCCAGCAGCAAAGAGTCATCGGGAGGTTCCTACGAGCAGTACTTC.

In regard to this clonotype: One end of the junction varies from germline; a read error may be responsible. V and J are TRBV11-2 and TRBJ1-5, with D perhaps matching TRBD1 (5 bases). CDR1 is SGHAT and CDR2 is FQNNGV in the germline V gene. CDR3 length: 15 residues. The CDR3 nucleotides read TGTGCCAGCAGATTAGAAGACAGAGGTTCCCAGCATCAGCATTTT. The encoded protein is CASRLEDRGSQHQHF.